The following is a T cell receptor beta chain sequence with its context. Its specificity is unknown. The data were taken from a study of shared clonotypes between healthy human individuals. Study-level background: Each donor had three CD4 naive, three CD4 memory, two CD8 naive and one CD8 memory plate. Study results and caveats: Larger richness was generally estimated for naive than memory subsets.

CDR3 length: 15 amino acids. Trimming shortened V by 2 bases and J by 10 bases, and 18 bases separated the two germline ends. In germline, CDR1 is MDHEN, CDR2 SYDVKM. The protocol was immunoSEQ multiplex PCR, while the TCRdb copy is restricted to in-frame clones and leaves out a portion. The data contain approximately 2,300,000 clones, around 90% of them singletons. The study separated CD4+ cells into CD45RA+ naive and CD45RA-negative memory subsets. This sequence joins TRBV28 and TRBJ1-3, with D unresolved. The source of this sequence is a man younger than 30 in good health. Some clones in this sample may be carry-over from other donors' samples. What was sequenced was naive CD4+ T cells from PBMCs. The subset: CD45RA+ positively selected. CDR3: CASSLPGPEFWTIYF. CDR3 sequence (DNA): TGTGCCAGCAGTTTACCTGGGCCCGAGTTTTGGACCATATATTTT.